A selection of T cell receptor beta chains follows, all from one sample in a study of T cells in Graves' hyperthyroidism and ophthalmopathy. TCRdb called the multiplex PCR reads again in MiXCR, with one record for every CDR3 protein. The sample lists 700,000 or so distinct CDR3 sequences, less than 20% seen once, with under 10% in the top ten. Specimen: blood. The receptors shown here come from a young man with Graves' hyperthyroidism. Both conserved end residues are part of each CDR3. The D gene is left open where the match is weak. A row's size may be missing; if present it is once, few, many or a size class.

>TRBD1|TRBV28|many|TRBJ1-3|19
TGTGCCAGCAGTCCACCCGGGACAGGGATCTCTAGCTCTGGAAACACCATATATTTT
CASSPPGTGISSSGNTIYF
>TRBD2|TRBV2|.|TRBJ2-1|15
TGTGCCAGCAGTGACGGTAGCGGGAGCTACAATGAGCAGTTCTTC
CASSDGSGSYNEQFF
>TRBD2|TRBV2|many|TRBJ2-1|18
TGTGCCAGCGGTTCTAGCGGGAGGGCCTCTTCGGCCCGCAATGAGCAGTTCTTC
CASGSSGRASSARNEQFF
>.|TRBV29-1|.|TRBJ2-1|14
TGCAGCGTTGAATTTGGGCCCACCTACAATGAGCAGTTCTTC
CSVEFGPTYNEQFF
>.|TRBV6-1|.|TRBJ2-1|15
TGTGCCAGCAGTCGATCGGGAGCGCTACCCAATGAGCAGTTCTTC
CASSRSGALPNEQFF
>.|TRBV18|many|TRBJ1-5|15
TGTGCCAGCTCACCAGGAGCAGGGAGCAATCAGCCCCAGCATTTT
CASSPGAGSNQPQHF
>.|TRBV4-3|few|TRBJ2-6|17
TGCGCCAGCAGCCATTACACAGGGCGCTCTGGGGCCAACGTCCTGACTTTC
CASSHYTGRSGANVLTF
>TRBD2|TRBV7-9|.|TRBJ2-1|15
TGTGCCAGCAGCAGCGGGGGTCCCTCCTACAATGAGCAGTTCTTC
CASSSGGPSYNEQFF
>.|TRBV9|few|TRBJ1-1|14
TGTGCCAGCAGCGGCCGGGACGTCGACACTGAAGCTTTCTTT
CASSGRDVDTEAFF
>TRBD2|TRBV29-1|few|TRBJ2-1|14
TGCAGCGTTGAGACTAGCGGACCTTACAATGAGCAGTTCTTC
CSVETSGPYNEQFF
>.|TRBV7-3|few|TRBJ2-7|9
TGTGCCAGCAGTGACGAGCAGTACTTC
CASSDEQYF
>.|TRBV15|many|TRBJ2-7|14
TGTGCCACCAGCTCCCTGGACCAGACCTACGAGCAGTACTTC
CATSSLDQTYEQYF
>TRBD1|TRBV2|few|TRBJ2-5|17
TGTGCCAGCACCAATTGGGGGGTAGACAGGGGGGAAGAGACCCAGTACTTC
CASTNWGVDRGEETQYF
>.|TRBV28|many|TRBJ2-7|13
TGTGCCAGCAGTTTAGATTTACCTGGCGAGCAGTACTTC
CASSLDLPGEQYF
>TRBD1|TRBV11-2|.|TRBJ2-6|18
TGTGCCAGCAGCTGGCCGGGACAGGGAGTCTCTGGGGCCAACGTCCTGACTTTC
CASSWPGQGVSGANVLTF
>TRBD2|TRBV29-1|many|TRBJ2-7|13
TGCAGCGCTAGCGGGAGCCGGTTCGCCGAGCAGTACTTC
CSASGSRFAEQYF
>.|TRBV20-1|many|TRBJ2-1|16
TGCAGTGCGCGGGACCTTCTAGGGGGTAGGCGTTTGGAGCAGTTCTTC
CSARDLLGGRRLEQFF
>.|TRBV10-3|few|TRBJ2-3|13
TGTGCCATCAGTGAGTCGGTTGCAGATACGCAGTATTTT
CAISESVADTQYF
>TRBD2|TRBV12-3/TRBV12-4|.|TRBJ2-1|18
TGTGCCAGCAGTTTAGCACGACTAGCCCCAGAGGTCTACAATGAGCAGTTCTTC
CASSLARLAPEVYNEQFF
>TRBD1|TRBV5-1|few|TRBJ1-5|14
TGCGCCAGCAGCTTACAGGGGGGAGATCAGCCCCAGCATTTT
CASSLQGGDQPQHF
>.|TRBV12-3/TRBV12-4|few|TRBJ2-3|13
TGTGCCAGCAGGGGCAGCTCCACAGATACGCAGTATTTT
CASRGSSTDTQYF
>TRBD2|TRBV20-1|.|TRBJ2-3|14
TGCAGTGCTCCTAGCGGGAGAAAGTCAGATACGCAGTATTTT
CSAPSGRKSDTQYF
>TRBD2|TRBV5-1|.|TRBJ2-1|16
TGCGCCAGCAGCCCTGGGACTAGCGGGGGCAACAATGAGCAGTTCTTC
CASSPGTSGGNNEQFF
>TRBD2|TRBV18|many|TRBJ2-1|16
TGTGCCAGCTCGGGGAGTCCGGGACTAGAAGTCAATGAGCAGTTCTTC
CASSGSPGLEVNEQFF
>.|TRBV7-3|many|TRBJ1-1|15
TGTGCCAGCAGCCTAAGATCCGGGGGCGGCACTGAAGCTTTCTTT
CASSLRSGGGTEAFF
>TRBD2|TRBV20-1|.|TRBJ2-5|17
TGCAGTGCTAGAAAGACTAGCGGGAGAGTAATTCCAGAGACCCAGTACTTC
CSARKTSGRVIPETQYF
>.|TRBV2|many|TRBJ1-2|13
TGTGCCAGCAGTGACTGGGGGACGTCTGGCTACACCTTC
CASSDWGTSGYTF
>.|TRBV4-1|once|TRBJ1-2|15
TGCGCCAGCAGCCACAGAACAGGGTTGGGATATGGCTACACCTTC
CASSHRTGLGYGYTF
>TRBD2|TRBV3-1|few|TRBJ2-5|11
TGTGCCAGCGGAAGCGGGAGGGCCCGCTACTTC
CASGSGRARYF
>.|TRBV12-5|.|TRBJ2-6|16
TGTGCTAGTGCCAGGGACACCAAGACGTGGGCCAACGTCCTGACTTTC
CASARDTKTWANVLTF
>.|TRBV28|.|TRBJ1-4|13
TGTGCCAGCAGAAGGGGGGGATTTGAAAAACTGTTTTTT
CASRRGGFEKLFF
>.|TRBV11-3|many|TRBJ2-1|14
TGTGCCAGCAGCTTAGAAGAGGCCCACAATGAGCAGTTCTTC
CASSLEEAHNEQFF
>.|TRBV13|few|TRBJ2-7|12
TGTGCCAGCAGCCGCGGGGTTCTGGAGCAGTACTTC
CASSRGVLEQYF